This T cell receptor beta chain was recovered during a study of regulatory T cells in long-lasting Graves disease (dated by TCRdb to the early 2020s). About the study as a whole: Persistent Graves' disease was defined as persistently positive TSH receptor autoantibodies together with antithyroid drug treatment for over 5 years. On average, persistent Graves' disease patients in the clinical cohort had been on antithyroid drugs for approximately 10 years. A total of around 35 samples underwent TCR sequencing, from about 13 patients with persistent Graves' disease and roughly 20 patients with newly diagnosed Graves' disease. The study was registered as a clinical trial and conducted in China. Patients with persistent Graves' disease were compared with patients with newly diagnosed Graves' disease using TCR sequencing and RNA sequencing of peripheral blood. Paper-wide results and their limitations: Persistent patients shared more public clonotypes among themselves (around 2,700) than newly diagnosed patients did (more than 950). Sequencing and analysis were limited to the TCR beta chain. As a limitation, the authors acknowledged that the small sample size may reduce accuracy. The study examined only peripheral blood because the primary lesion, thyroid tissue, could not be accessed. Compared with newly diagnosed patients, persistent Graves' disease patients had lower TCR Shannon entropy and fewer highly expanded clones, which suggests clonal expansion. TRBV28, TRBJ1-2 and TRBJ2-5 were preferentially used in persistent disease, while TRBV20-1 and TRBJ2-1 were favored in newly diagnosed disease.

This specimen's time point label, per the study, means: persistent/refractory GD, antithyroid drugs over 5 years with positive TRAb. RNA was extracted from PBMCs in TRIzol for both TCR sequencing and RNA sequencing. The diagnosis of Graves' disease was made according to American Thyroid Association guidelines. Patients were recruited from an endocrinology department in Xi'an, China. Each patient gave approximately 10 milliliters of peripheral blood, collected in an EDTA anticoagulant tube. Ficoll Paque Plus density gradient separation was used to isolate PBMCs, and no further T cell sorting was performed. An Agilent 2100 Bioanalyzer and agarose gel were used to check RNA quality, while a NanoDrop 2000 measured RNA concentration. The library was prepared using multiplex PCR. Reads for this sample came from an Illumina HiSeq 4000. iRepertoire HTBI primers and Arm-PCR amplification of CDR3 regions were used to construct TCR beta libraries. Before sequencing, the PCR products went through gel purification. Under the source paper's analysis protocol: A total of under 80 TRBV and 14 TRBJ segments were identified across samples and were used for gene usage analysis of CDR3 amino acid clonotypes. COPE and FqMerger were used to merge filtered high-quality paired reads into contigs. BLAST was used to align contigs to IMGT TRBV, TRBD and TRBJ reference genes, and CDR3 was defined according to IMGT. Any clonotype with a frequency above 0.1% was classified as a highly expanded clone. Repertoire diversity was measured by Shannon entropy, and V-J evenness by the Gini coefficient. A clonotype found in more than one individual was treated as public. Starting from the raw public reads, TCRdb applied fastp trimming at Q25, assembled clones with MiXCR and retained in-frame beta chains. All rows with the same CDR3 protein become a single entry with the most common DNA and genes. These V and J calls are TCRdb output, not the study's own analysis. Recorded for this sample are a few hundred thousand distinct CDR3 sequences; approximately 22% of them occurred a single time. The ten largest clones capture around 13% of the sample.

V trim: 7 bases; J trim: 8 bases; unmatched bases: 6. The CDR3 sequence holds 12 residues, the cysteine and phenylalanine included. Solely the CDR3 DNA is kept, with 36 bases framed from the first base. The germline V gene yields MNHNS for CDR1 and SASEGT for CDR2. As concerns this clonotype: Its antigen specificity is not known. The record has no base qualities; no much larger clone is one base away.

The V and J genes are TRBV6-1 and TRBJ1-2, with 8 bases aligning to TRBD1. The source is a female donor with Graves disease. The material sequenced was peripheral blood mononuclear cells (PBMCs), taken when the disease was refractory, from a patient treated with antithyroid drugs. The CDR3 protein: CASTRTGLGYTF. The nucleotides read TGTGCCAGCACTAGGACAGGGTTGGGCTACACCTTC.